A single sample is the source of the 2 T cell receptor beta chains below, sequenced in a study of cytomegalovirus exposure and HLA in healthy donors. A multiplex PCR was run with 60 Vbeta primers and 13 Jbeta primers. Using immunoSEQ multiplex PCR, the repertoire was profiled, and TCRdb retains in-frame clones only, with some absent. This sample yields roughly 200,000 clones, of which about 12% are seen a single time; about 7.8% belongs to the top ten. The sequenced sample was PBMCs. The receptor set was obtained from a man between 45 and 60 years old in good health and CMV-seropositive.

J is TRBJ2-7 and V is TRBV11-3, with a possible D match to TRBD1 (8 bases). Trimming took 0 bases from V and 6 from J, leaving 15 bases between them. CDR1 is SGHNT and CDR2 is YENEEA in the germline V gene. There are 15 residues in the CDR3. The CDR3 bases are TGTGCCAGCAGCTTAGATAACAGGGGGGGATCCGAGCAGTACGTC. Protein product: CASSLDNRGGSEQYV.

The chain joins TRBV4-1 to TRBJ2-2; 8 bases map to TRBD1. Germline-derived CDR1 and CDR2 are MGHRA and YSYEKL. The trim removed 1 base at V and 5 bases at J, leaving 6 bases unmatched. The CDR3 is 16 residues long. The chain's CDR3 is CASSQGPTGGTGELFF. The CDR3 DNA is TGCGCCAGCAGCCAAGGACCCACAGGGGGTACCGGGGAGCTGTTTTTT.